Listed here is a single TCR beta chain. Its antigen is undetermined. This specimen comes from a study of cytomegalovirus exposure and HLA in healthy donors. Points from the study as a whole: By a later analysis, the bulk of CMV-associated TCR beta chains appeared HLA-restricted.

This PCR relied on a set of 60 Vbeta primers and 13 Jbeta primers. TCRdb keeps only in-frame clones here, not all; method: immunoSEQ multiplex PCR. The sample carries 120,000 or so clones, 70% to 80% recorded once. Among the donors, all were healthy bone marrow donors. CDR1 and CDR2 from the germline V gene are WNHNN and SYGVQD (reference sequence). CDR3 length: 18 amino acids. The junction had 11 bases not matched to a gene; V was cut back by 0 bases and J by 4 bases. The specimen sequenced was PBMCs. This TCR was sampled from a man between 35 and 55 years old in good health and CMV-seropositive. The V call is TRBV10-1, the J call TRBJ2-1; 8 bases line up with TRBD2. The CDR3 region is CASSESKKRGPDYNEQFF. CDR3 DNA: TGCGCCAGCAGTGAGTCGAAAAAGCGGGGGCCGGATTACAATGAGCAGTTCTTC.